The present T cell receptor beta chain was sequenced within a study of blood T cell repertoires in COVID-19. Study information: The origin of the acute and convalescent COVID-19 samples was the United States, Italy and Spain.

The CDR3 totals 13 residues. With 6 bases removed from V and 2 bases from J, the gap between germline ends came to 10 bases. Germline CDR1 SNHLY, CDR2 FYNNEI. The table lists this clone with a few counts. Authors' analysis steps: Nucleated cell number was recorded as an estimate derived from reference gene primer amplification. The table came from immunoSEQ multiplex PCR; TCRdb's copy has only in-frame clones and leaves some out. Clonal size and the V and J genes are those of that table, whereas D and trimming came from the DNA. The repertoire includes roughly 250,000 clones, more than 75% of them detected once, and 2.3% sits in the top ten.

The chain has TRBV2 and TRBJ1-1, with D uncertain. The sequenced sample was PBMCs or T cells enriched from blood (not recorded which). This sequence was found in a woman aged 40 to 49 with acute COVID-19. Here the CDR3 reads CASRKDYNTEAFF. The CDR3 DNA reads as TGTGCCAGCAGGAAGGACTATAACACTGAAGCTTTCTTT.